The sequence of this T cell receptor beta chain was determined in a study of blood T cell repertoires in COVID-19. Libraries were prepared by immunoSEQ multiplex PCR; TCRdb keeps only in-frame clonotypes and omits some of them. The table lists over 150,000 clones, approximately 87% of them singletons. Sequenced sample: peripheral blood. The clonotype originates from an older woman with COVID-19, enrolled during active disease.

The chain's CDR3 is CASRETGGNTIYF. CDR3 bases: TGTGCCAGCAGGGAGACAGGGGGGAACACCATATATTTT. The chain combines TRBV6-5 with TRBJ1-3, with 9 bases aligning to TRBD1. Germline CDR1 MNHEY, CDR2 SVGAGI. The CDR3 totals 13 residues. V was clipped by 6 bases and J by 7 bases; unmatched bases: 4.